Below are 29 T cell receptor beta chains sequenced from a single sample in a study of T cell changes during pregnancy in multiple sclerosis. Repertoires were generated with immunoSEQ multiplex PCR, while TCRdb's copy carries only in-frame clones and drops some. The table has 80,000 to 130,000 clones, 90% to 95% seen once. The sequences come from peripheral blood, collected before pregnancy. All receptors derive from a female donor with multiple sclerosis, enrolled in a pregnancy study.

The CDR3 here is CASSQDLGLAGGPTGELFF. CDR3 DNA sequence: TGTGCCAGCAGCCAAGATCTCGGACTAGCGGGAGGGCCTACCGGGGAGCTGTTTTTT. The chain combines TRBV4-2 with TRBJ2-2; TRBD2 matches 15 bases. The germline gives CDR1 LGHNA, CDR2 YNFKEQ. V lost 0 bases and J lost 5; bases outside the gene matches: 7. The CDR3 has 19 amino acids.

Details on this clone: Distinct nucleotide sequences in the sample also encode this CDR3. The chain couples TRBV5-1 to TRBJ2-7, with D unresolved. With 2 bases removed from V and 1 base from J, the gap between germline ends came to 7 bases. This CDR3 comprises 13 residues. Germline-derived CDR1 and CDR2 are SGHRS and YFSETQ. CDR3 in DNA: TGCGCCAGCAGCTTAGACAATTCCTACGAGCAGTACTTC. Protein: CASSLDNSYEQYF.

This rearrangement joins TRBV9 to TRBJ2-7; TRBD2 is a possible D gene (6 bases). Germline V gives CDR1 SGDLS, CDR2 YYNGEE. This CDR3 is built from 15 residues. Trimming pared 0 bases from V and 5 bases from J, leaving 15 bases between. In nucleotides, the CDR3 is TGTGCCAGCAGCGTAGTACTAGCCTCTGTCCACGAGCAGTACTTC. Translating gives CASSVVLASVHEQYF.

This rearrangement joins TRBV13 to TRBJ1-1; possibly TRBD1 for D (5 bases). With 4 bases removed from V and 5 bases from J, the gap between germline ends came to 14 bases. From germline, CDR1 is PRHDT and CDR2 FYEKMQ (reference sequence). CDR3 length equals 14 residues. CDR3 region: CASSSQGRKTEAFF. For the CDR3, the DNA is TGTGCCAGCAGCTCGCAGGGTAGGAAGACTGAAGCTTTCTTT.

The count of this clone is one. The chain combines TRBV10-1 with TRBJ2-2; perhaps TRBD1 as D (7 bases). The ends were cut back, 6 bases at V and 5 bases at J, with 13 bases in the middle. Germline CDR1 reads WNHNN; CDR2 reads SYGVQD (reference sequence). This CDR3 is built from 14 residues. The CDR3 sequence: CASSPTGRTGELFF. DNA for the CDR3: TGCGCCAGCAGCCCGACAGGGAGGACCGGGGAGCTGTTTTTT.

The V gene is TRBV2, the J gene TRBJ1-5; 8 nucleotides match TRBD1. The germline V gene encodes CDR1 SNHLY and CDR2 FYNNEI. Trimming at V came to 0 bases and at J to 7 bases, leaving 5 bases not matched to a gene. CDR3 size: 15 residues. CDR3 loop: CASSEATGVVQPQHF. The CDR3 DNA sequence: TGTGCCAGCAGTGAAGCGACAGGGGTTGTACAGCCCCAGCATTTT. Full variable domain (rest looked up from reference TRBV2 and TRBJ1-5): EPEVTQTPSHQVTQMGQEVILRCVPISNHLYFYWYRQILGQKVEFLVSFYNNEISEKSEIFDDQFSVERPDGSNFTLKIRSTKLEDSAMYFCASSEATGVVQPQHFGDGTRLSIL.

The rearrangement links TRBV30 to TRBJ2-1; TRBD2 agrees at 8 bases. The CDR3 contains 14 residues. Germline V CDR1 and CDR2: GTSNPN, SVGIG (reference sequence). Unmatched junction bases numbered 6, after V lost 5 bases and J lost 3 bases. CDR3 amino acids: CAWGVREVYNEQFF. For the CDR3, the DNA is TGTGCCTGGGGGGTGCGGGAGGTCTACAATGAGCAGTTCTTC.

The table lists this clone with a count of one. The chain links TRBV5-4 to TRBJ1-2, with 7 bases matching TRBD1. Germline-derived CDR1 and CDR2 are SGHNT and YYREEE (reference sequence). J lost 10 bases, V lost 3 bases, and 9 bases had no gene match. The CDR3 has 13 residues. The CDR3 sequence: CASSWRTGTVYTF. The DNA for the CDR3 is TGTGCCAGCAGCTGGCGGACCGGGACAGTCTACACCTTC.

The CDR3 DNA follows: TGTGCCAGCAGTACCGGGACAGGGGGCACCTATAGCAATCAGCCCCAGCATTTT. Translation gives CASSTGTGGTYSNQPQHF. The chain uses TRBV28 and TRBJ1-5, with 12 bases lining up with TRBD1. The V gene end was trimmed by 5 bases and the J gene end by 0 bases; junction bases not matched to a gene: 8. The CDR3 is 18 amino acids. Germline values: CDR1 MDHEN, CDR2 SYDVKM.

In DNA form, the CDR3 reads TGTGCCAGCAGTTCCCCTAGGGGCCCCGCGGGGGAGCGGCCAGATACGCAGTATTTT. Protein: CASSSPRGPAGERPDTQYF. The chain is built from TRBV28 and TRBJ2-3; TRBD2 matches at 7 bases. The CDR3 runs to 19 residues. CDR1 and CDR2 (germline): MDHEN, SYDVKM. V shed 4 bases and J 4 bases; nucleotides not matched to a gene: 20.

For the CDR3, the DNA is TGCGCCAGCAGTTTAGCGGGAAGAACAGATACGCAGTATTTT. It translates to CASSLAGRTDTQYF. The V call is TRBV10-2, the J call TRBJ2-3; 8 bases align to TRBD2. The V gene's germline CDR1 is WSHSY and CDR2 SAAADI. This CDR3 contains 14 residues. The ends lost 5 bases at V and 3 bases at J; junction bases unmatched: 4.

This chain connects TRBV25-1 to TRBJ2-5; TRBD1 matches 9 bases. The CDR3 runs to 17 residues. The germline CDR1 and CDR2 sequences are MGHDK and SYGVNS. V lost 1 base to trimming and J lost 2 bases; unmatched junction nucleotides: 8. In nucleotides, the CDR3 is TGTGCCAGCAGTGAATGGGTCGGACAGGGGCCACAAGAGACCCAGTACTTC. Its protein is CASSEWVGQGPQETQYF.

V and J are TRBV6-1 and TRBJ2-7; no firm D call. The CDR3 length is 13 residues. Trimming shortened V by 5 bases and J by 0 bases, and 8 bases separated the two germline ends. Germline V lookup: CDR1 MNHNS, CDR2 SASEGT. The CDR3 spells CASSKTFSYEQYF. CDR3 DNA: TGTGCCAGCAGTAAGACATTCTCCTACGAGCAGTACTTC.

V usage is TRBV9 and J usage is TRBJ2-5; TRBD1 matches at 11 bases. The CDR3 consists of 13 residues. CDR1 and CDR2 from the germline V gene are SGDLS and YYNGEE. The V segment lost 5 bases and the J segment 5 bases; nucleotides outside the gene matches: 2. In DNA form, the CDR3 reads TGTGCCAGCAGGGGACAGGGGGGGGAGACCCAGTACTTC. Encoded protein: CASRGQGGETQYF.

The CDR3 is CASRYTGATEAFF. CDR3 sequence (DNA): TGTGCCAGCAGATATACAGGGGCCACTGAAGCTTTCTTT. The V call is TRBV27, the J call TRBJ1-1; 7 nucleotides align to TRBD1. CDR3 length: 13 residues. V was clipped by 6 bases and J by 4 bases; unmatched bases: 5. Germline CDR1 reads MNHEY; CDR2 reads SMNVEV (reference sequence).

This chain joins TRBV7-2 and TRBJ2-7; tentatively, D is TRBD2 (6 bases). The CDR3 length is 17 residues. Per germline, CDR1 SGHTA and CDR2 FQGNSA. V was clipped by 1 base and J by 0 bases, with 16 bases between them. The CDR3 region has the DNA TGTGCCAGCAGCTTAGAACTAGCAGACCCTCCCTCCTACGAGCAGTACTTC. Protein sequence: CASSLELADPPSYEQYF.

The chain has TRBV7-9 and TRBJ2-5; TRBD1 agrees at 7 bases. CDR3 size: 17 residues. J was trimmed by 2 bases and V by 0 bases; bases with no gene match: 9. Germline CDR1 is SEHNR and CDR2 is FQNEAQ (reference sequence). The CDR3 protein is CASSLALGQTTQETQYF. CDR3 nucleotide sequence: TGTGCCAGCAGCTTAGCGCTGGGACAGACTACACAAGAGACCCAGTACTTC. Based on the CDR3 plus reference TRBV7-9 and TRBJ2-5, the full variable domain is DTGVSQNPRHKITKRGQNVTFRCDPISEHNRLYWYRQTLGQGPEFLTYFQNEAQLEKSRLLSDRFSAERPKGSFSTLEIQRTEQGDSAMYLCASSLALGQTTQETQYFGPGTRLLVL.

The gene calls are TRBV9 and TRBJ2-7; tentative D call: TRBD2 (5 bases). CDR1 is SGDLS, CDR2 YYNGEE, per germline. The CDR3 sequence is 12 residues long. V was trimmed by 7 bases and J by 0 bases, leaving 8 bases between them. DNA for the CDR3: TGTGCCAGCGGAGGACTCTCCTACGAGCAGTACTTC. Amino acid sequence: CASGGLSYEQYF. The whole variable domain, remainder taken from reference TRBV9 and TRBJ2-7, is DSGVTQTPKHLITATGQRVTLRCSPRSGDLSVYWYQQSLDQGLQFLIQYYNGEERAKGNILERFSAQQFPDLHSELNLSSLELGDSALYFCASGGLSYEQYFGPGTRLTVT.

This sequence joins TRBV4-2 and TRBJ2-5; D is unresolved. The CDR3 runs to 14 residues. Germline CDR1 and CDR2: LGHNA and YNFKEQ. V lost 0 bases and J 3 bases, leaving 8 bases between the germline ends. CDR3 nucleotide sequence: TGTGCCAGCAGCCAAGATTACGGAGAAGAGACCCAGTACTTC. Translation: CASSQDYGEETQYF.

V usage is TRBV7-9 and J usage is TRBJ1-1; 7 bases are a match to TRBD1. The junction had 17 bases not matched to a gene; V was cut back by 2 bases and J by 5 bases. CDR3 length: 18 amino acids. Per the germline V gene, CDR1 is SEHNR and CDR2 is FQNEAQ (reference sequence). As DNA, the CDR3 is TGTGCCAGCAGCTTACCCCGGGACAGTGCCCTTATGAGTACTGAAGCTTTCTTT. Protein sequence: CASSLPRDSALMSTEAFF.

The gene calls are TRBV5-5 and TRBJ2-1, with 7 bases aligning to TRBD2. V dropped 4 bases and J dropped 7; count of bases not matched to a gene: 11. The germline V gene encodes CDR1 SGHKS and CDR2 YYEKEE (reference sequence). There are 15 residues in the CDR3. As DNA, the CDR3 is TGTGCCAGCAGCCCCTTGGGGGAGGGTTGGAATGAGCAGTTCTTC. Protein product: CASSPLGEGWNEQFF.

This chain connects TRBV6-6 to TRBJ2-1; 7 positions match TRBD1. This CDR3 spans 15 amino acids. Looked up from germline, CDR1 is MNHNY and CDR2 is SVGAGI (reference sequence). Losses at the gene ends were 5 bases for V and 12 bases for J; bases not matched to a gene: 16. The CDR3 DNA sequence: TGTGCCAGCAGTAACCCAGGACAGGCCTCCTCTGGGCAGTTCTTC. Its protein product is CASSNPGQASSGQFF.

The V call is TRBV19, the J call TRBJ2-2, with 11 bases that match TRBD2. V trimming: 4 bases; J trimming: 4 bases; junction bases outside the gene matches: 5. There are 16 residues in the CDR3. Per the germline V gene, CDR1 is LNHDA and CDR2 is SQIVND (reference sequence). CDR3 residues: CASSRLAGLSTGELFF. CDR3 DNA: TGTGCCAGTAGTAGACTAGCGGGATTGAGCACCGGGGAGCTGTTTTTT.

The V call is TRBV30, the J call TRBJ1-1; 9 nucleotides align to TRBD1. V lost 0 bases, J lost 7 bases, and 3 bases stayed unmatched. The germline CDR1 and CDR2 sequences are GTSNPN and SVGIG (reference sequence). CDR3 length: 13 residues. The CDR3 reads CAWSVQGAGEAFF. CDR3 nucleotides: TGTGCCTGGAGTGTACAGGGGGCCGGTGAAGCTTTCTTT.

V usage is TRBV5-1 and J usage is TRBJ2-7, with 8 bases identical to TRBD1. With 4 bases clipped from V and 3 bases from J, the junction kept 6 bases outside the gene matches. CDR3 length: 14 amino acids. The V gene's germline CDR1 is SGHRS and CDR2 YFSETQ. The CDR3 DNA is TGCGCCAGCAGCAGCTGGACAGGGTACTACGAGCAGTACTTC. Translating it yields CASSSWTGYYEQYF.

The CDR3 coding sequence is TGTGCCAGCAGTTGGGACACAGGAAGCTATGGCTACACCTTC. Translation: CASSWDTGSYGYTF. This chain uses TRBV7-9 with TRBJ1-2; D may be TRBD1 (6 bases). This CDR3 has 14 amino acids. The V and J ends lost 6 bases and 4 bases respectively, with 15 bases between them. From germline, CDR1 is SEHNR and CDR2 FQNEAQ (reference sequence).

This sequence joins TRBV28 and TRBJ1-5, with 7 bases aligning to TRBD1. CDR1 and CDR2 from the germline V gene are MDHEN and SYDVKM. Germline trimming cut 6 bases from V and 5 bases from J; bases unmatched to any gene: 7. There are 14 residues in the CDR3. As DNA, the CDR3 is TGTGCCAGCAGCCTTCGGGACAGACATCAGCCCCAGCATTTT. Its protein product is CASSLRDRHQPQHF.

This chain uses TRBV30 with TRBJ1-1; the match to TRBD1 covers 8 bases. V shed 4 bases, J shed 5 bases, and the junction held 12 bases outside the gene matches. Germline lookup yields CDR1 GTSNPN and CDR2 SVGIG (reference sequence). This CDR3 contains 15 residues. The chain's CDR3 is CAWNHLQGVSTEAFF. The CDR3 DNA sequence: TGTGCCTGGAATCACCTACAGGGGGTCAGTACTGAAGCTTTCTTT.

This chain links TRBV4-3 with TRBJ1-1, with 7 positions matching TRBD1. J lost 11 bases, V lost 0 bases, and 12 bases had no gene match. Per germline, CDR1 LGHNA and CDR2 YSLEER. This CDR3 comprises 15 residues. The DNA for the CDR3 is TGCGCCAGCAGCCAAGATCGTACAGGGGAAAGTGACGCTTTCTTT. Translated, it gives CASSQDRTGESDAFF.